The next 12 T cell receptor beta chains were all read from a single sample in a study of T cells after yellow fever vaccination. MiXCR, run by TCRdb on the 5' RACE reads, gives a single entry per CDR3 protein. The sample lists a few hundred thousand distinct CDR3 sequences; approximately 8% were seen once. The source was CD4+ T cells sorted from PBMCs, collected 5 days after the yellow fever booster vaccination. Receptors were obtained from a young man who received the YFV17D yellow fever vaccine.

The chain couples TRBV5-1 to TRBJ1-1, with TRBD1 matching 7 bases. V was pared by 7 bases and J by 7 bases, with 13 bases of the junction left unmatched. The CDR3 contains 14 residues. Germline-derived CDR1 and CDR2 are SGHRS and YFSETQ. CDR3 sequence reads: CASGIRGVAGEAFF. In nucleotides, the CDR3 is TGCGCCAGCGGAATCAGGGGGGTTGCAGGTGAAGCTTTCTTT. The whole variable domain, remainder taken from reference TRBV5-1 and TRBJ1-1, is KAGVTQTPRYLIKTRGQQVTLSCSPISGHRSVSWYQQTPGQGLQFLFEYFSETQRNKGNFPGRFSGRQFSNSRSEMNVSTLELGDSALYLCASGIRGVAGEAFFGQGTRLTVV.

The J gene is TRBJ2-7, the V gene TRBV5-1; no reliable D call. V lost 0 bases and J 0 bases, leaving 7 bases between the germline ends. This CDR3 spans 14 amino acids. Germline V gene data show CDR1 as SGHRS and CDR2 as YFSETQ. CDR3: CASSLGAASYEQYF. For the CDR3, the DNA is TGCGCCAGCAGCTTGGGGGCCGCCTCCTACGAGCAGTACTTC. Full variable domain (missing parts from reference TRBV5-1 and TRBJ2-7): KAGVTQTPRYLIKTRGQQVTLSCSPISGHRSVSWYQQTPGQGLQFLFEYFSETQRNKGNFPGRFSGRQFSNSRSEMNVSTLELGDSALYLCASSLGAASYEQYFGPGTRLTVT.

This sequence joins TRBV28 and TRBJ2-7, with a tentative D call TRBD2 (5 bases). The CDR3 length is 17 residues. Germline V CDR1 and CDR2: MDHEN, SYDVKM. Deletions cut 5 bases from V and 3 bases from J, with 23 bases between. This CDR3 reads CASSPQPDLWAGYEQYV. Here the CDR3 DNA reads TGTGCCAGCAGTCCCCAGCCAGACCTTTGGGCGGGCTACGAGCAGTACGTC.

This chain uses TRBV6-6 with TRBJ1-5, with D possibly being TRBD1 (5 bases). The CDR3 extends over 16 amino acids. Germline CDR1 MNHNY, CDR2 SVGAGI (reference sequence). V was cut by 5 bases and J by 3 bases, with 17 bases left in between. In nucleotides, the CDR3 is TGTGCCAGCAGTCGGGACCGGCGAGGTGACAATCAGCCCCAGCATTTT. Its translation: CASSRDRRGDNQPQHF.

V gene TRBV5-3 combines with J gene TRBJ2-1; 8 positions match TRBD1. TRBV5-3 counts as an open reading frame of uncertain function. The CDR3 contains 14 residues. The V segment lost 10 bases and the J segment 4 bases; nucleotides outside the gene matches: 10. CDR3 sequence: CAWCPGGFYNEQFF. The CDR3 DNA is TGTGCCTGGTGCCCAGGGGGCTTTTACAATGAGCAGTTCTTC.

This clonotype occurred a few times. The chain has TRBV5-6 and TRBJ2-5; possibly TRBD1 for D (6 bases). The CDR3 totals 12 residues. Deletions cut 3 bases from V and 5 bases from J, with 8 bases between. Germline CDR1 reads SGHDT; CDR2 reads YYEEEE. Here the CDR3 reads CASSWQGETQYF. DNA of the CDR3: TGTGCCAGCAGCTGGCAGGGGGAGACCCAGTACTTC.

This clonotype was found a few times. The V gene is TRBV7-2, the J gene TRBJ1-1; perhaps TRBD1 as D (5 bases). The ends were cut back, 3 bases at V and 4 bases at J, with 9 bases in the middle. This CDR3 region has 13 residues. The germline CDR1 and CDR2 sequences are SGHTA and FQGNSA. The CDR3 nucleotides read TGTGCCAGCAGCTTTGACAGTCGCACTGAAGCTTTCTTT. Its translation: CASSFDSRTEAFF.

This clonotype has at least ten counts. The chain has TRBV20-1 and TRBJ2-3; TRBD1 aligns across 11 bases. The V segment lost 6 bases and the J segment 2 bases; nucleotides outside the gene matches: 7. Per germline, CDR1 DFQATT and CDR2 SNEGSKA (reference sequence). The CDR3 spans 15 residues. The chain's CDR3 is CSARGTGGVTDTQYF. The CDR3 DNA sequence: TGCAGTGCGAGGGGGACAGGGGGTGTCACAGATACGCAGTATTTT.

This clonotype was counted a few times. Here the CDR3 DNA reads TGTGCCACCAGCAGAGACCTTGACAGCTCTGGAAACACCATATATTTT. Protein: CATSRDLDSSGNTIYF. V gene TRBV15 combines with J gene TRBJ1-3, with D perhaps matching TRBD1 (5 bases). V was shortened by 0 bases and J by 0 bases, with 9 bases between the two germline ends. Germline CDR1 reads LNHNV; CDR2 reads YYDKDF (reference sequence). The CDR3 runs 16 residues.

The V and J genes are TRBV2 and TRBJ2-5; D gene unclear. CDR1 and CDR2 from the germline V gene are SNHLY and FYNNEI. The CDR3 is 12 amino acids. V lost 8 bases, J lost 5 bases, and 12 bases lay in between. The CDR3 sequence is CASCLVRETQYF. The CDR3 region has the DNA TGTGCCAGCTGTCTTGTTCGGGAGACCCAGTACTTC.

This clonotype was detected a few times. The chain couples TRBV28 to TRBJ1-5; 7 nucleotides align to TRBD1. The germline CDR1 and CDR2 sequences are MDHEN and SYDVKM. V lost 6 bases to trimming and J lost 5 bases; unmatched junction nucleotides: 10. This CDR3 comprises 15 residues. The CDR3 loop is CASSSQDRDHQPQHF. CDR3 nucleotide sequence: TGTGCCAGCAGCTCCCAAGACAGGGATCATCAGCCCCAGCATTTT.

This clonotype turned up a few times. V usage is TRBV12-3 or TRBV12-4 and J usage is TRBJ2-4; D is uncertain. The CDR3 spans 15 residues. Trimming shortened V by 6 bases and J by 2 bases, and 14 bases separated the two germline ends. CDR3 residues: CASSPAVISKNIQYF. The CDR3 bases are TGTGCCAGCAGCCCCGCCGTAATATCCAAAAACATTCAGTACTTC.